This TCR beta chain is from a study of T cells after yellow fever vaccination (dated by TCRdb to about 2019). Notes on the research overall: The SMART-Seq v4 Ultra Low Input RNA kit was used to prepare libraries from fractions with low cell numbers. To follow T-cell clones before and after primary and booster YFV17D yellow fever vaccination, bulk TCR alpha and beta repertoires were sequenced over time. Two healthy male donors made up the cohort, one aged 18 to 29 years and the other aged 30 to 40 years. Blood was drawn at multiple timepoints before and after primary and secondary immunization, with bulk PBMC replicates and cell subsets isolated.

V sheds 3 bases and J sheds 5 bases, leaving 16 bases between their ends. CDR1 is given as GTSNPN and CDR2 as SVGIG, both from the germline V gene (reference sequence). From the cysteine up to the phenylalanine, the CDR3 has a length of 14 residues. The only DNA kept is the CDR3, 42 bases in frame from the first base. General findings and caveats noted by the study authors: Compared with the primary T-cell response, the secondary T-cell response was faster but weaker, reaching its peak on day 5 rather than on day 15. FACS-sorted repertoires could contain abundant contaminating clonotypes from the bulk population, so computational filtering was required. A small share of clonotypes was detected in both CD4 and CD8 compartments, with the overlap likely arising from convergent recombination. The study included only a couple of donors, which limits how far the findings can be generalized. After the booster, most of the clones that had expanded following primary vaccination were detected again (96% of CD4 and around 90% of CD8), which suggests that memory was broadly maintained.

Regarding this clonotype: Its recognized antigen is unknown. No clone much larger than this one lies a single base away; base qualities are absent.

The treatment or condition label, read with the paper, signifies: live attenuated yellow fever vaccine strain. At each blood-draw timepoint, two biological replicates of bulk PBMCs were collected. A standard Ficoll-Paque protocol was used to isolate PBMCs from peripheral blood. RNA was extracted with TriZol from bulk PBMCs, CD4 and CD8 fractions, and dextramer-positive and dextramer-negative fractions. TCR cDNA was synthesized by 5'RACE template switching, through which a universal primer site and unique molecular identifiers were introduced. Priming for cDNA synthesis came from both the TCR alpha and TCR beta constant segments. Libraries were amplified in two PCR steps, with sample barcodes and sequencing adapters added in the second step. Sequencing of libraries was done on Illumina HiSeq 2500 (2x100 bp) or NovaSeq (2x150 bp). Processing in the source paper ran as follows. Reads were demultiplexed and collapsed into UMI consensus sequences with MIGEC, and V(D)J alignment was performed with MiXCR. Using edgeR on replicate PBMC samples, clonotypes were called vaccine-responding if FDR was below 0.01 and the log2 fold change was above 5 up to day 15. CD4 or CD8 identity was assigned to each bulk clonotype according to whether the clonotype was present at higher abundance in the sequenced CD4 repertoire or the sequenced CD8 repertoire. Clones were called with MiXCR by TCRdb after fastp trimmed the public reads at Q25, and only in-frame beta chains were retained. CDR3 protein sequences are deduplicated, and each keeps its most common genes and DNA. In this record, the V and J calls reflect TCRdb's handling and not the investigators' own analysis. Recorded for this sample are hundreds of thousands of distinct CDR3 sequences; around an eighth of them occurred a single time. The ten top clones hold roughly an eighth of the sample.

The sequence derives from a man younger than 45 who received the YFV17D yellow fever vaccine. Recombination linked TRBV30 to TRBJ2-5, with the D gene too uncertain to name. The sequenced sample was PBMCs, obtained on the day of the yellow fever booster vaccination. The CDR3 region reads CAWSPPPGWETQYF. The nucleotide sequence is given as TGTGCCTGGAGCCCCCCACCCGGGTGGGAGACCCAGTACTTC. With the rest looked up from the reference TRBV30 and TRBJ2-5 genes rather than sequenced, the full variable domain is SQTIHQWPATLVQPVGSPLSLECTVEGTSNPNLYWYRQAAGRGLQLLFYSVGIGQISSEVPQNLSASRPQDRQFILSSKKLLLSDSGFYLCAWSPPPGWETQYFGPGTRLLVL.